These 29 T cell receptor beta chains originate from one sample sequenced in a study of cytomegalovirus exposure and HLA in healthy donors. Primers: 60 Vbeta forward and 13 Jbeta reverse. Sequenced by immunoSEQ multiplex PCR; TCRdb stores in-frame clones only, minus some. The sample has more than 110,000 clones; about 78% are singletons. Specimen: PBMCs. These receptors all come from a male donor in good health and CMV-seronegative.

CDR3 sequence reads: CASSPFLAGEYEQYF. DNA of the CDR3: TGTGCCAGCAGCCCGTTCCTAGCGGGAGAATACGAGCAGTACTTC. The chain joins TRBV7-6 to TRBJ2-7; 10 bases align to TRBD2. The length of the CDR3 is 15 residues. The J segment lost 4 bases and the V segment lost 5 bases, leaving 8 bases of the junction unmatched. Looked up from germline, CDR1 is SGHVS and CDR2 is FNYEAQ.

The V and J genes are TRBV12-5 and TRBJ1-5; tentative D call: TRBD1 (5 bases). There are 16 residues in the CDR3. V gave up 8 bases and J gave up 2 bases, with 19 bases separating them. The germline V gene encodes CDR1 LGHNT and CDR2 FRNRAP. This CDR3 is CASTRAILRGNQPQHF. CDR3 coding DNA: TGTGCTAGTACCAGGGCCATTCTCCGGGGCAATCAGCCCCAGCATTTT.

The gene calls are TRBV5-6 and TRBJ2-7; 8 positions match TRBD2. The J segment lost 3 bases and the V segment lost 5 bases, leaving 10 bases of the junction unmatched. CDR1 and CDR2 from the germline V gene are SGHDT and YYEEEE. The CDR3 contains 15 residues. As DNA, the CDR3 is TGTGCCAGCAGGCCCACCGGGAGGGGGTTCTACGAGCAGTACTTC. This gives the protein CASRPTGRGFYEQYF.

The chain combines TRBV7-6 with TRBJ2-7; 16 nucleotides align to TRBD2. Losses at the gene ends were 5 bases for V and 6 bases for J; bases not matched to a gene: 7. Germline V CDR1 and CDR2: SGHVS, FNYEAQ. The CDR3 has 16 residues. The CDR3: CASSPGTSGGGSEQYF. The CDR3 DNA is TGTGCCAGCAGCCCCGGGACTAGCGGGGGGGGAAGCGAGCAGTACTTC.

The rearrangement links TRBV7-9 to TRBJ2-2, with D possibly TRBD2 on 6 matching bases. CDR3 length: 16 amino acids. V shed 4 bases and J shed 0 bases, with 12 bases lying between them. Germline V lookup: CDR1 SEHNR, CDR2 FQNEAQ (reference sequence). The CDR3 DNA reads as TGTGCCAGCAGCTCCAGGAGGGGCCCGAACACCGGGGAGCTGTTTTTT. Translation: CASSSRRGPNTGELFF.

V gene TRBV19 combines with J gene TRBJ1-2, with D possibly being TRBD1 (6 bases). V was cut by 6 bases and J by 8 bases, with 19 bases left in between. Germline V gene sequence: CDR1 LNHDA, CDR2 SQIVND (reference sequence). The CDR3 is made up of 14 amino acids. In DNA, the CDR3 is TGTGCCAGTAGCCATACAGGGAGTGGATACGGCTACACCTTC. Translated, it gives CASSHTGSGYGYTF.

This chain uses TRBV7-6 with TRBJ2-3; perhaps TRBD2 as D (7 bases). The CDR3 runs to 13 residues. V shed 4 bases and J shed 7 bases, with 12 bases lying between them. CDR1 and CDR2 (germline): SGHVS, FNYEAQ. As DNA, the CDR3 is TGTGCCAGCAGCTCCGGGGGGCTGAATACGCAGTATTTT. It specifies CASSSGGLNTQYF.

The rearrangement uses TRBV7-9 and TRBJ2-3; no reliable D call. V dropped 5 bases and J dropped 5 bases, with 11 bases sitting between them. The CDR3 runs to 13 residues. Per germline, CDR1 SEHNR and CDR2 FQNEAQ (reference sequence). CDR3 nucleotides: TGTGCCAGCAGCCCCCCGACGGGAGATACGCAGTATTTT. Its translation: CASSPPTGDTQYF.

V gene TRBV7-2 combines with J gene TRBJ2-2; TRBD1 might be the D (6 bases). The CDR3 has 17 residues. The V end lost 1 base, the J end lost 6 bases, and 18 bases lay between the germline ends. CDR1 SGHTA and CDR2 FQGNSA come from the germline V gene. CDR3 protein: CASSLEARGLSPGELFF. DNA of the CDR3: TGTGCCAGCAGCTTAGAAGCCAGGGGTTTGAGCCCCGGGGAGCTGTTTTTT. The complete variable domain, with remaining parts taken from reference TRBV7-2 and TRBJ2-2, reads GAGVSQSPSNKVTEKGKDVELRCDPISGHTALYWYRQSLGQGLEFLIYFQGNSAPDKSGLPSDRFSAERTGGSVSTLTIQRTQQEDSAVYLCASSLEARGLSPGELFFGEGSRLTVL.

The rearrangement links TRBV5-4 to TRBJ1-2; 9 nucleotides agree with TRBD1. V trimming: 0 bases; J trimming: 4 bases; junction bases outside the gene matches: 1. This CDR3 is built from 14 residues. Germline assignment: CDR1 SGHNT and CDR2 YYREEE (reference sequence). The CDR3 DNA sequence: TGTGCCAGCAGCTTGGTGGACAGGGGCTATGGCTACACCTTC. It translates to CASSLVDRGYGYTF.

This clone has just a few counts. This rearrangement joins TRBV19 to TRBJ2-5; possible D gene TRBD1, 6 bases. V lost 3 bases to trimming and J lost 0 bases, with 8 bases between them. Per germline, CDR1 LNHDA and CDR2 SQIVND (reference sequence). CDR3 size: 14 residues. In nucleotides, the CDR3 is TGTGCCAGTAGTATGCAGGGGTACCAAGAGACCCAGTACTTC. Amino acid sequence: CASSMQGYQETQYF.

As regards this clone: Within the sample, other DNA sequences also encode this same CDR3. The chain couples TRBV27 to TRBJ2-1; weak D call: TRBD2 (6 bases). CDR1 MNHEY and CDR2 SMNVEV come from the germline V gene (reference sequence). This CDR3 region has 15 residues. V dropped 0 bases and J dropped 0 bases, with 6 bases sitting between them. The CDR3 is CASSLSGSSYNEQFF. CDR3 coding DNA: TGTGCCAGCAGTTTATCCGGGAGCTCCTACAATGAGCAGTTCTTC.

The chain couples TRBV5-1 to TRBJ1-1; 8 nucleotides agree with TRBD1. This CDR3 is 15 amino acids long. Trimming at V came to 0 bases and at J to 5 bases, leaving 6 bases not matched to a gene. Germline CDR1 and CDR2: SGHRS and YFSETQ. CDR3 coding DNA: TGCGCCAGCAGCTTGGTCCAGGGGGCAGAAACTGAAGCTTTCTTT. Translated: CASSLVQGAETEAFF.

This clone has a single count. The rearrangement joins TRBV6-5 to TRBJ1-4, with TRBD1 matching over 7 bases. The CDR3 is 14 amino acids. Germline CDR1 is MNHEY and CDR2 is SVGAGI. The V gene end was trimmed by 5 bases and the J gene end by 7 bases; junction bases not matched to a gene: 7. In DNA form, the CDR3 reads TGTGCCAGCAGTAGAGGGGGCTCAGGTGAAAAACTGTTTTTT. This translates into CASSRGGSGEKLFF.

The V and J genes are TRBV5-1 and TRBJ2-7; 14 bases align to TRBD2. The CDR3 length is 15 residues. Germline V gives CDR1 SGHRS, CDR2 YFSETQ. With 4 bases clipped from V and 6 bases from J, the junction kept 6 bases outside the gene matches. CDR3 sequence (DNA): TGCGCCAGCAGCCCGGGACTAGCGGGAGTATTCGAGCAGTACTTC. Protein sequence: CASSPGLAGVFEQYF.

The V call is TRBV15, the J call TRBJ2-3, with 14 positions matching TRBD2. Germline assignment: CDR1 LNHNV and CDR2 YYDKDF (reference sequence). V dropped 6 bases and J dropped 6; count of bases not matched to a gene: 5. This CDR3 spans 15 amino acids. CDR3: CATRGTSGSGDTQYF. Here the CDR3 DNA reads TGTGCCACCAGGGGGACTAGCGGGAGTGGGGATACGCAGTATTTT.

The rearrangement links TRBV6-1 to TRBJ1-1, with 7 nucleotides matching TRBD1. CDR1 is MNHNS and CDR2 is SASEGT in the germline V gene. J gave up 4 bases and V 6 bases, and 5 bases lay outside the gene matches. The CDR3 contains 13 residues. The CDR3 coding sequence is TGTGCCAGCAGAGACAGGGCCCCCACTGAAGCTTTCTTT. Translated: CASRDRAPTEAFF.

The J gene is TRBJ2-6, the V gene TRBV30; D is ambiguous. This CDR3 comprises 13 residues. V shed 4 bases and J shed 1 base, with 5 bases lying between them. The germline V gene encodes CDR1 GTSNPN and CDR2 SVGIG (reference sequence). The CDR3 reads CAWKSSGANVLTF. As DNA, the CDR3 is TGTGCCTGGAAATCGTCTGGGGCCAACGTCCTGACTTTC.

The CDR3 sequence is CASTRQASSNQPQHF. The CDR3, as DNA: TGTGCCAGCACTCGACAGGCAAGTAGCAATCAGCCCCAGCATTTT. This chain links TRBV21-1 with TRBJ1-5; the D segment call TRBD1 is taken from the table without a DNA check. TRBV21-1 is noted as a pseudogene. The CDR3 totals 15 residues.

This chain connects TRBV7-2 to TRBJ2-7; no definite D call. Germline lookup yields CDR1 SGHTA and CDR2 FQGNSA. CDR3 length equals 13 residues. Trimming removed 5 bases at V and 5 bases at J, with 13 bases between. CDR3 amino acids: CASSPHFGHEQYF. The DNA for the CDR3 is TGTGCCAGCAGCCCGCACTTTGGGCACGAGCAGTACTTC.

The gene calls are TRBV25-1 and TRBJ1-1; 9 bases align to TRBD1. The CDR3 is 18 amino acids. Germline lookup yields CDR1 MGHDK and CDR2 SYGVNS. V shed 2 bases, J shed 4 bases, and the junction held 14 bases outside the gene matches. CDR3 sequence reads: CASSERVTGGAVSTEAFF. In nucleotides, the CDR3 is TGTGCCAGCAGTGAAAGGGTTACAGGGGGCGCGGTGAGCACTGAAGCTTTCTTT.

The V and J genes are TRBV5-4 and TRBJ2-3; D uncertain. Per germline, CDR1 SGHNT and CDR2 YYREEE (reference sequence). The CDR3 is 16 amino acids. With 0 bases removed from V and 4 bases from J, the gap between germline ends came to 15 bases. CDR3 nucleotide sequence: TGTGCCAGCAGCTTGGCGCGGCGGAATACTGCAGATACGCAGTATTTT. This encodes CASSLARRNTADTQYF.

The V and J genes are TRBV19 and TRBJ1-3; 7 positions match TRBD1. This CDR3 has 14 amino acids. Per germline, CDR1 LNHDA and CDR2 SQIVND (reference sequence). The J segment lost 8 bases and the V segment lost 5 bases, leaving 9 bases of the junction unmatched. The CDR3 nucleotides read TGTGCCAGTAGTTTACAGGGGCCCCGGGACACCATATATTTT. Protein product: CASSLQGPRDTIYF.

The gene calls are TRBV19 and TRBJ2-5, with 7 bases lining up with TRBD1. The length of the CDR3 is 14 residues. J gave up 5 bases and V 2 bases, and 5 bases lay outside the gene matches. In germline, CDR1 is LNHDA, CDR2 SQIVND (reference sequence). The DNA for the CDR3 is TGTGCCAGTAGTATAAGACAGGGACCGGAGACCCAGTACTTC. As protein: CASSIRQGPETQYF. Complete variable domain (other parts from reference TRBV19 and TRBJ2-5): DGGITQSPKYLFRKEGQNVTLSCEQNLNHDAMYWYRQDPGQGLRLIYYSQIVNDFQKGDIAEGYSVSREKKESFPLTVTSAQKNPTAFYLCASSIRQGPETQYFGPGTRLLVL.

V usage is TRBV5-1 and J usage is TRBJ2-1; TRBD2 aligns across 9 bases. There are 14 residues in the CDR3. Trimming removed 7 bases from V and 8 bases from J; junction bases left unmatched: 10. CDR1 is SGHRS and CDR2 is YFSETQ in the germline V gene. The CDR3 sequence: CASGTGTSRDEQFF. In DNA, the CDR3 is TGCGCCAGCGGCACCGGGACTAGCCGGGATGAGCAGTTCTTC.

V and J are TRBV9 and TRBJ2-3; 11 bases fit TRBD2. CDR3 length: 14 amino acids. Germline values: CDR1 SGDLS, CDR2 YYNGEE. V trimming: 6 bases; J trimming: 4 bases; junction bases outside the gene matches: 4. CDR3 protein: CASTLGLAADTQYF. The DNA for the CDR3 is TGTGCCAGCACCCTGGGACTAGCGGCAGATACGCAGTATTTT.

The chain combines TRBV19 with TRBJ2-3, with D hard to call. Trimming stripped 3 bases from V and 3 bases from J, with 13 bases between. Germline CDR1 is LNHDA and CDR2 is SQIVND (reference sequence). The CDR3 loop spans 15 amino acids. DNA of the CDR3: TGTGCCAGTAGTATGAGGTCCGGTAGAACAGATACGCAGTATTTT. The encoded protein is CASSMRSGRTDTQYF. Full variable domain (missing parts from reference TRBV19 and TRBJ2-3): DGGITQSPKYLFRKEGQNVTLSCEQNLNHDAMYWYRQDPGQGLRLIYYSQIVNDFQKGDIAEGYSVSREKKESFPLTVTSAQKNPTAFYLCASSMRSGRTDTQYFGPGTRLTVL.

V gene TRBV28 combines with J gene TRBJ1-1; unclear D gene. Trimming pared 2 bases from V and 1 base from J, leaving 5 bases between. Germline loops: CDR1 MDHEN, CDR2 SYDVKM. CDR3 length: 13 amino acids. The CDR3 reads CASSLAENTEAFF. DNA for the CDR3: TGTGCCAGCAGTTTAGCAGAGAACACTGAAGCTTTCTTT.

The rearrangement uses TRBV25-1 and TRBJ2-7, with D possibly TRBD1 on 6 matching bases. Trimming took off 9 bases at V and 5 bases at J, with 20 bases between the two ends. CDR1 and CDR2 from the germline V gene are MGHDK and SYGVNS. The CDR3 totals 14 residues. CDR3 nucleotides: TGTGCCAGTGGGAGAACAGGGAAAGGCCACGAGCAGTACTTC. Protein sequence: CASGRTGKGHEQYF.